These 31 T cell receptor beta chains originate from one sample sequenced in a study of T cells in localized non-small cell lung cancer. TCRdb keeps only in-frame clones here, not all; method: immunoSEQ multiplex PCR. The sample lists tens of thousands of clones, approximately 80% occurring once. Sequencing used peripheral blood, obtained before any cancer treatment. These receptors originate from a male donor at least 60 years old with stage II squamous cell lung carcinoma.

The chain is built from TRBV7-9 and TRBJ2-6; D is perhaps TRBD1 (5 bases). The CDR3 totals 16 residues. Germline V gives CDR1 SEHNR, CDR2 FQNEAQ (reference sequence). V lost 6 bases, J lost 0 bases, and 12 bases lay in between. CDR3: CASRPVGPSGANVLTF. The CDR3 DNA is TGTGCCAGCAGACCAGTGGGGCCCTCTGGGGCCAACGTCCTGACTTTC.

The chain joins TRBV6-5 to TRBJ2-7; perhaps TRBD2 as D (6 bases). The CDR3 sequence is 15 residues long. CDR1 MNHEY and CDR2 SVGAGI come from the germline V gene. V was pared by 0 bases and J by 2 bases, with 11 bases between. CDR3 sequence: CASSYSVAVAYEQYF. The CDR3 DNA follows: TGTGCCAGCAGTTACTCTGTAGCGGTGGCCTACGAGCAGTACTTC.

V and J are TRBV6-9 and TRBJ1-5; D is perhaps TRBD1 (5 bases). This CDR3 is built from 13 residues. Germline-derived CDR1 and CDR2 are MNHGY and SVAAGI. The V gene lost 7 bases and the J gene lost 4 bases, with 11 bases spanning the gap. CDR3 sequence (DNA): TGTGCCAGCAAACGGGACGGAAATCAGCCCCAGCATTTT. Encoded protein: CASKRDGNQPQHF.

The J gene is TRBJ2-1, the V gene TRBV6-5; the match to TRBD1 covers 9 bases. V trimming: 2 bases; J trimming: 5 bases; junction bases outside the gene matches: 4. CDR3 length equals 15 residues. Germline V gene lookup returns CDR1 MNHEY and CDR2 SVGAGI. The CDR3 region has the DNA TGTGCCAGCAGTTACGCCGGACAGGGGCACAATGAGCAGTTCTTC. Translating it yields CASSYAGQGHNEQFF.

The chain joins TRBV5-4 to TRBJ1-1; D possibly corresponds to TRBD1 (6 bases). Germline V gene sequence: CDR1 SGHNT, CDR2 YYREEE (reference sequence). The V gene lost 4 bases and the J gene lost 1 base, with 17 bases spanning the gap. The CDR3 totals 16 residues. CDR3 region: CASSNPGEGKNTEAFF. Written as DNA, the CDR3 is TGTGCCAGCAGCAACCCAGGGGAGGGCAAGAACACTGAAGCTTTCTTT.

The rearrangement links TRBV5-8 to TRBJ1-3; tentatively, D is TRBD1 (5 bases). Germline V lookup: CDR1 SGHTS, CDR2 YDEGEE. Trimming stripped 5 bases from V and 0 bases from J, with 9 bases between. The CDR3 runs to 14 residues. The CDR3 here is CASRRQSSGNTIYF. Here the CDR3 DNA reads TGTGCCAGCAGGAGACAGAGCTCTGGAAACACCATATATTTT.

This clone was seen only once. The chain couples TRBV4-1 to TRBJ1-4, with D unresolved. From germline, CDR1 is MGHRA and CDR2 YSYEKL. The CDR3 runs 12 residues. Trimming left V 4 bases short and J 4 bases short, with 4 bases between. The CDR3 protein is CASSPHNEKLFF. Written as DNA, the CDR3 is TGCGCCAGCAGCCCTCATAATGAAAAACTGTTTTTT.

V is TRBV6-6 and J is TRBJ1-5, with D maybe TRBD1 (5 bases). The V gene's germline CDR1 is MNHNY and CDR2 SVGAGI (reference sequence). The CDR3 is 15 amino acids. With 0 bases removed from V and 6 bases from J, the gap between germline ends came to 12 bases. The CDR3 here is CASSYSPGTGQPQHF. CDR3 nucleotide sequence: TGTGCCAGCAGTTACTCCCCAGGGACGGGTCAGCCCCAGCATTTT.

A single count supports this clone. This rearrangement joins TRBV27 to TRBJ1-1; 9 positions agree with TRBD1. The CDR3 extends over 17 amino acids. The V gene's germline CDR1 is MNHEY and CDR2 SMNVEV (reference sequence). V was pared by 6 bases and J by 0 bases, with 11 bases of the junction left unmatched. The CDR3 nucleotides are TGTGCCAGCAGATCCTACAGGGGGCCCGGGATGAACACTGAAGCTTTCTTT. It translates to CASRSYRGPGMNTEAFF.

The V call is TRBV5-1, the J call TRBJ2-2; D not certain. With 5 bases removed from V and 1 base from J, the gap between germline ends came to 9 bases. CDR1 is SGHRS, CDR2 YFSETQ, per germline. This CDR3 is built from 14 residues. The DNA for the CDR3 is TGCGCCAGCAGAGACACAATGAACACCGGGGAGCTGTTTTTT. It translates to CASRDTMNTGELFF.

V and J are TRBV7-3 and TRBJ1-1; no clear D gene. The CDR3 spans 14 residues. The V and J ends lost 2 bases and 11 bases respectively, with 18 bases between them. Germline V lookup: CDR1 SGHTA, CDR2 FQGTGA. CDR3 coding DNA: TGTGCCAGCAGCTTAGTGGTAGCGGGGATCAATGCTTTCTTT. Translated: CASSLVVAGINAFF.

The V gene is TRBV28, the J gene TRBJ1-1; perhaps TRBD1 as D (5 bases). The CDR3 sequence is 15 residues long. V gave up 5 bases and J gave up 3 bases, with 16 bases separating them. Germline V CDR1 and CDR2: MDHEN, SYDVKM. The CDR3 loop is CASSTPRRGDTEAFF. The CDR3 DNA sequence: TGTGCCAGCAGTACCCCTAGACGGGGGGACACTGAAGCTTTCTTT.

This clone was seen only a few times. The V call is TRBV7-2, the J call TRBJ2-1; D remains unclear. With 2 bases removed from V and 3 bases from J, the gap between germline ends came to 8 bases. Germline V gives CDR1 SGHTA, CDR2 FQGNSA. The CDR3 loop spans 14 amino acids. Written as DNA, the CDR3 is TGTGCCAGCAGCTTATCGGCGGACTACAATGAGCAGTTCTTC. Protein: CASSLSADYNEQFF.

CDR3 DNA: TGTGCCAGCAGTTTATTTAAGGGAGGAGGTCAGCCCCAGCATTTT. Protein sequence: CASSLFKGGGQPQHF. The chain uses TRBV28 and TRBJ1-5; no reliable D call. This CDR3 has 15 amino acids. Germline V CDR1 and CDR2: MDHEN, SYDVKM. V lost 1 base, J lost 6 bases, and 13 bases lay in between. The variable domain in full, completed from reference TRBV28 and TRBJ1-5, reads DVKVTQSSRYLVKRTGEKVFLECVQDMDHENMFWYRQDPGLGLRLIYFSYDVKMKEKGDIPEGYSVSREKKERFSLILESASTNQTSMYLCASSLFKGGGQPQHFGDGTRLSIL.

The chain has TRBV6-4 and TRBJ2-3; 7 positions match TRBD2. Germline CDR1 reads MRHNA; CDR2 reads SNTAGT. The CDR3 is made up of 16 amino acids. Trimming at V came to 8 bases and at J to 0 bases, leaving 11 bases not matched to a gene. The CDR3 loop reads CASRPTGLQSTDTQYF. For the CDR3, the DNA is TGTGCCAGCCGCCCGACGGGACTACAGAGCACAGATACGCAGTATTTT.

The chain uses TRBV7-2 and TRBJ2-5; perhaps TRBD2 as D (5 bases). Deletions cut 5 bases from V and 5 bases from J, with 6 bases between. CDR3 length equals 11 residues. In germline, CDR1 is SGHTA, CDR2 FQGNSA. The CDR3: CASSTRETQYF. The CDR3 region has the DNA TGTGCCAGCAGCACTAGGGAGACCCAGTACTTC.

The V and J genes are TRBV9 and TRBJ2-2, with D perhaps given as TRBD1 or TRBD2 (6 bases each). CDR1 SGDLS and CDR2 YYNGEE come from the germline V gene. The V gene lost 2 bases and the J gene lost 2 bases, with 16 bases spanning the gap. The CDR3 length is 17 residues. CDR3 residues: CASSVSRGAGNTGELFF. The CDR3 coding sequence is TGTGCCAGCAGCGTGTCCAGGGGAGCGGGTAACACCGGGGAGCTGTTTTTT.

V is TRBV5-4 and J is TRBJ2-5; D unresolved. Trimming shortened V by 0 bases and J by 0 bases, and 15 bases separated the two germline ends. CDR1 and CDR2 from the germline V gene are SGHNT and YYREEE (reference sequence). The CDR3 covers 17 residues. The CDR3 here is CASSLGVSGFYQETQYF. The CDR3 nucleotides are TGTGCCAGCAGCTTGGGGGTGTCAGGATTTTACCAAGAGACCCAGTACTTC.

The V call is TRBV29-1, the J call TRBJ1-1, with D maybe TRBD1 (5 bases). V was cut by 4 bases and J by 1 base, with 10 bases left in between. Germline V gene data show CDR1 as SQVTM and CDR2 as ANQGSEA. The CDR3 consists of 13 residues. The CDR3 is CSVAVQGNTEAFF. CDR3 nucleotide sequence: TGCAGCGTTGCCGTTCAGGGGAACACTGAAGCTTTCTTT.

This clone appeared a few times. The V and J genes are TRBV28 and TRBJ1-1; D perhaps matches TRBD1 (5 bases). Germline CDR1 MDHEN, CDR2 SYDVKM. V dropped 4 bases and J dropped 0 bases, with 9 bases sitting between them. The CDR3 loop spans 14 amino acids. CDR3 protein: CASSWGNLNTEAFF. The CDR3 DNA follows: TGTGCCAGCAGTTGGGGCAATTTGAACACTGAAGCTTTCTTT. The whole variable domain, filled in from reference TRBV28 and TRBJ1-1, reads DVKVTQSSRYLVKRTGEKVFLECVQDMDHENMFWYRQDPGLGLRLIYFSYDVKMKEKGDIPEGYSVSREKKERFSLILESASTNQTSMYLCASSWGNLNTEAFFGQGTRLTVV.

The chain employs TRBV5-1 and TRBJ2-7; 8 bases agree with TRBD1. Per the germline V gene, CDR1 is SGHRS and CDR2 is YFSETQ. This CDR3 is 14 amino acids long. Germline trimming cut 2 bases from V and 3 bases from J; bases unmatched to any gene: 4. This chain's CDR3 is CASSFNGQGYEQYF. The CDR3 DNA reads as TGCGCCAGCAGCTTCAACGGACAGGGCTACGAGCAGTACTTC.

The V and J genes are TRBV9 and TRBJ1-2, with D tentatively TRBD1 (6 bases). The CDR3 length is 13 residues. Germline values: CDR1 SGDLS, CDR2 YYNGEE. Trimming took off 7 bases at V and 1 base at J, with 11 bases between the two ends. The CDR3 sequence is CASSRDINYGYTF. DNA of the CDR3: TGTGCCAGCTCCCGGGACATTAACTATGGCTACACCTTC.

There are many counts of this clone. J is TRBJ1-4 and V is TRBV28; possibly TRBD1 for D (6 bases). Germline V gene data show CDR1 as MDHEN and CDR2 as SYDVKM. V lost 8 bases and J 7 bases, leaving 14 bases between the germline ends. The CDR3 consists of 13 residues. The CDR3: CASLGAGGEKLFF. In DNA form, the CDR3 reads TGTGCCAGCTTGGGGGCGGGTGGTGAAAAACTGTTTTTT.

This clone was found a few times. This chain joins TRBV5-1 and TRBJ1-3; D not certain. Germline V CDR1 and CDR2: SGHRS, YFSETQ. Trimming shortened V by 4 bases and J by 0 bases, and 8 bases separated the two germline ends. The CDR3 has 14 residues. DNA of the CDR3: TGCGCCAGCAGCCCGGAACCCTCTGGAAACACCATATATTTT. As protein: CASSPEPSGNTIYF.

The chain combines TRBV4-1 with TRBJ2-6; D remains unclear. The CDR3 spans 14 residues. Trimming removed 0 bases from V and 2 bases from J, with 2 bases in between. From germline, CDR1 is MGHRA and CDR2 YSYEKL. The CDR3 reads CASSQEPGANVLTF. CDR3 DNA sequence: TGCGCCAGCAGCCAAGAGCCTGGGGCCAACGTCCTGACTTTC.

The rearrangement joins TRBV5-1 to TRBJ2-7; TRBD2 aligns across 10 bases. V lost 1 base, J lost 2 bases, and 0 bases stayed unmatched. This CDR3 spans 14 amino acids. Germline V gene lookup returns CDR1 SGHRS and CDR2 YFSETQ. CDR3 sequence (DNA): TGCGCCAGCAGCTTGCTAGCGGGAGCCTACGAGCAGTACTTC. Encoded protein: CASSLLAGAYEQYF.

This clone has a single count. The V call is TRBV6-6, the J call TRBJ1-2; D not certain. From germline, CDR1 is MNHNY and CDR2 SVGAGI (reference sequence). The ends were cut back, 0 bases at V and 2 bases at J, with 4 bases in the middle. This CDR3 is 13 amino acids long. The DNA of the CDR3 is TGTGCCAGCAGTTACTCGGGAAACTATGGCTACACCTTC. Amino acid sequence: CASSYSGNYGYTF.

The CDR3 DNA reads TGTGCCAGCAGCTTGGTGGCGGGGGGGATAACCTACAATGAGCAGTTCTTC. Amino acid sequence: CASSLVAGGITYNEQFF. V is TRBV5-4 and J is TRBJ2-1, with 9 bases matching TRBD2. The CDR3 runs 17 residues. CDR1 SGHNT and CDR2 YYREEE come from the germline V gene (reference sequence). Trimming cost V 0 bases and J 2 bases; bases outside gene matches: 6.

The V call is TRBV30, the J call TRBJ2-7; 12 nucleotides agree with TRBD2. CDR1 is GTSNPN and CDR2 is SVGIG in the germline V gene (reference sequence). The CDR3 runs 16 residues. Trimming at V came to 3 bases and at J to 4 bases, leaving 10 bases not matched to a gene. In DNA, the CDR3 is TGTGCCTGGAGGGCGACTAGCGGGAGACTTGGTTACGAGCAGTACTTC. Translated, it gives CAWRATSGRLGYEQYF.

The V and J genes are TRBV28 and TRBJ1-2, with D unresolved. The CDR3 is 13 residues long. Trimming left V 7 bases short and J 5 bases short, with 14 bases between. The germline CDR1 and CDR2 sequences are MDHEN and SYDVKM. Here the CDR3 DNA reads TGTGCCAGCATGCCAGGACGGGAGTATGGCTACACCTTC. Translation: CASMPGREYGYTF.

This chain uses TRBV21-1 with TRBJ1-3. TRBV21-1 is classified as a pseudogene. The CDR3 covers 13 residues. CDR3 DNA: TGTGCCAGCAGCAAGGGGTCGAGGAACACCATATATTTT. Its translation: CASSKGSRNTIYF.